Presented here are 31 T cell receptor beta chains from one specimen sequenced in a study of blood T cell repertoires in COVID-19. Generated by immunoSEQ multiplex PCR, the TCRdb table keeps only in-frame clones and is missing some. The table records approximately 150,000 clones, about 90% of them present only once. Sample: peripheral blood. Receptors were obtained from a woman in her sixties or seventies with active or convalescent COVID-19.

CDR3: CSAVGNEQFF. CDR3 nucleotide sequence: TGCAGTGCCGTCGGTAATGAGCAGTTCTTC. The chain carries TRBV20-1 and TRBJ2-1, with D unclear. V lost 6 bases, J lost 7 bases, and 7 bases lay in between. This CDR3 region has 10 residues. Germline V lookup: CDR1 DFQATT, CDR2 SNEGSKA (reference sequence).

The V call is TRBV2, the J call TRBJ1-3; D not resolved. Germline CDR1 is SNHLY and CDR2 is FYNNEI. The CDR3 loop spans 14 amino acids. Trimming stripped 5 bases from V and 2 bases from J, with 10 bases between. Here the CDR3 DNA reads TGTGCCAGCAGTCCGAGGGATCCTGGAAACACCATATATTTT. This sequence encodes CASSPRDPGNTIYF. Based on the CDR3 plus reference TRBV2 and TRBJ1-3, the full variable domain is EPEVTQTPSHQVTQMGQEVILRCVPISNHLYFYWYRQILGQKVEFLVSFYNNEISEKSEIFDDQFSVERPDGSNFTLKIRSTKLEDSAMYFCASSPRDPGNTIYFGEGSWLTVV.

This clone appeared once. This chain joins TRBV12-5 and TRBJ1-6, with 7 bases aligning to TRBD1. The CDR3 runs 19 residues. Trimming at V came to 0 bases and at J to 3 bases, leaving 11 bases not matched to a gene. Looked up from germline, CDR1 is LGHNT and CDR2 is FRNRAP. CDR3 amino acids: CASGLVAARQGNYNSPLHF. The CDR3 DNA follows: TGTGCTAGTGGTTTGGTTGCGGCACGACAGGGAAACTATAATTCACCCCTCCACTTT.

The chain is built from TRBV5-1 and TRBJ2-2; tentatively, D is TRBD1 (5 bases). Germline loops: CDR1 SGHRS, CDR2 YFSETQ. The CDR3 contains 16 residues. The V end was cut by 3 bases, the J end by 7 bases, with 19 bases between. The CDR3 spells CASSSPPQGGNGELFF. The CDR3 nucleotides are TGCGCCAGCAGCTCTCCCCCCCAGGGTGGTAACGGGGAGCTGTTTTTT.

The V and J genes are TRBV4-3 and TRBJ1-2, with TRBD1 as a possible D gene (6 bases). The germline gives CDR1 LGHNA, CDR2 YSLEER. The length of the CDR3 is 13 residues. The V and J ends lost 4 bases and 12 bases respectively, with 18 bases between them. CDR3 amino acids: CASSPDTGWTHTF. The CDR3 nucleotides read TGCGCCAGCAGCCCAGATACAGGGTGGACTCACACCTTC.

The rearrangement uses TRBV9 and TRBJ1-5, with D possibly being TRBD1 (5 bases). The V and J ends lost 4 bases and 2 bases respectively, with 10 bases between them. The CDR3 sequence is 14 residues long. Germline loops: CDR1 SGDLS, CDR2 YYNGEE. The CDR3 nucleotides are TGTGCCAGCAGCCGCGGGGCAGGCAATCAGCCCCAGCATTTT. Protein sequence: CASSRGAGNQPQHF.

The V and J genes are TRBV4-1 and TRBJ1-4; a weak D match, TRBD1 (6 bases). V was shortened by 1 base and J by 11 bases, with 11 bases between the two germline ends. This CDR3 comprises 13 residues. From germline, CDR1 is MGHRA and CDR2 YSYEKL. CDR3 nucleotide sequence: TGCGCCAGCAGCCAAGGTAGACAGGTTAAACTGTTTTTT. Translating gives CASSQGRQVKLFF.

This sequence joins TRBV7-2 and TRBJ2-2, with D maybe TRBD2 (6 bases). The CDR3 extends over 16 amino acids. Deletions cut 2 bases from V and 7 bases from J, with 17 bases between. CDR1 is SGHTA and CDR2 is FQGNSA in the germline V gene. CDR3 nucleotides: TGTGCCAGCAGCTTAAGGCGATTGGGGGGAGGCGGGGAGCTGTTTTTT. Its translation is CASSLRRLGGGGELFF.

This chain connects TRBV7-2 to TRBJ1-5; the D gene is possibly TRBD1 (5 bases). Germline V lookup: CDR1 SGHTA, CDR2 FQGNSA. This CDR3 spans 15 amino acids. V lost 0 bases and J lost 2, with 8 bases in between. CDR3 amino acids: CASSLAGAGNQPQHF. The CDR3 region has the DNA TGTGCCAGCAGCTTAGCAGGGGCCGGCAATCAGCCCCAGCATTTT.

V is TRBV13 and J is TRBJ2-4; 11 bases are shared with TRBD2. The V and J ends lost 2 bases and 0 bases, in that order; junction bases with no gene match: 9. This CDR3 is 19 amino acids long. Germline loops: CDR1 PRHDT, CDR2 FYEKMQ (reference sequence). The CDR3 region has the DNA TGTGCCAGCAGCTTAATCGCTCTAGCGGGGGGACTAGCCAAAAACATTCAGTACTTC. It yields the protein CASSLIALAGGLAKNIQYF.

The rearrangement joins TRBV12-5 to TRBJ2-7, with a tentative D call TRBD1 (6 bases). V lost 5 bases and J 2 bases, leaving 13 bases between the germline ends. This CDR3 spans 14 amino acids. The V gene's germline CDR1 is LGHNT and CDR2 FRNRAP. CDR3 amino acids: CASGIQGYPYEQYF. CDR3 bases: TGTGCTAGTGGTATTCAGGGGTACCCCTACGAGCAGTACTTC.

The rearrangement joins TRBV7-6 to TRBJ2-7, with a weak D call TRBD2 (6 bases). V was clipped by 0 bases and J by 0 bases, with 12 bases between them. The CDR3 is 16 residues long. CDR1 is SGHVS, CDR2 FNYEAQ, per germline. The CDR3 protein is CASSLAGGSSSYEQYF. CDR3 bases: TGTGCCAGCAGCTTAGCCGGAGGGTCGAGCTCCTACGAGCAGTACTTC.

The chain uses TRBV4-1 and TRBJ1-1; unclear D gene. CDR3 length equals 15 residues. V was shortened by 5 bases and J by 7 bases, with 20 bases between the two germline ends. The V gene's germline CDR1 is MGHRA and CDR2 YSYEKL. The CDR3 spells CASSTRVGREGEAFF. CDR3 nucleotide sequence: TGCGCCAGCAGCACAAGAGTGGGCCGGGAGGGTGAAGCTTTCTTT.

The rearrangement uses TRBV4-3 and TRBJ2-5, with TRBD2 matching over 10 bases. The trim removed 1 base at V and 5 bases at J, leaving 7 bases unmatched. CDR1 and CDR2 from the germline V gene are LGHNA and YSLEER. This CDR3 spans 16 amino acids. The DNA for the CDR3 is TGCGCCAGCAGCCAAGGAGCGGGGGGGCCGGAGGAGACCCAGTACTTC. Translating gives CASSQGAGGPEETQYF.

This clone turned up a few times. Here the CDR3 DNA reads TGTGCCTGGAGTCCGGGGACAGGGGGGAACACTGAAGCTTTCTTT. Protein product: CAWSPGTGGNTEAFF. The chain carries TRBV30 and TRBJ1-1; 11 bases line up with TRBD1. With V trimmed by 2 bases and J by 1 base, 3 bases remained unmatched. The V gene's germline CDR1 is GTSNPN and CDR2 SVGIG (reference sequence). The CDR3 length is 15 residues.

The J gene is TRBJ1-5, the V gene TRBV5-4; D is uncertain. In germline, CDR1 is SGHNT, CDR2 YYREEE (reference sequence). V was shortened by 4 bases and J by 2 bases, with 13 bases between the two germline ends. The CDR3 length is 15 residues. This CDR3 reads CASSPSPFRNQPQHF. Written as DNA, the CDR3 is TGTGCCAGCAGCCCCAGTCCCTTCCGCAATCAGCCCCAGCATTTT. Full variable domain (missing parts from reference TRBV5-4 and TRBJ1-5): ETGVTQSPTHLIKTRGQQVTLRCSSQSGHNTVSWYQQALGQGPQFIFQYYREEENGRGNFPPRFSGLQFPNYSSELNVNALELDDSALYLCASSPSPFRNQPQHFGDGTRLSIL.

The chain joins TRBV4-1 to TRBJ2-3; TRBD2 agrees at 8 bases. The ends lost 5 bases at V and 4 bases at J; junction bases unmatched: 14. Germline V gene lookup returns CDR1 MGHRA and CDR2 YSYEKL. This CDR3 spans 17 amino acids. CDR3 nucleotide sequence: TGCGCCAGCAGCAGGGCCCCGAGGGGACTAGGCGCAGATACGCAGTATTTT. It codes for CASSRAPRGLGADTQYF.

The CDR3 spells CASSPDPTGGYGYTF. CDR3 nucleotide sequence: TGTGCCAGCTCACCAGACCCGACCGGGGGCTATGGCTACACCTTC. J is TRBJ1-2 and V is TRBV18, with D maybe TRBD1 (5 bases). Trimming stripped 2 bases from V and 4 bases from J, with 14 bases between. Germline V gene data show CDR1 as KGHSH and CDR2 as LQKENI. The CDR3 loop spans 15 amino acids. Together with reference TRBV18 and TRBJ1-2, the CDR3 gives the full variable domain: NAGVMQNPRHLVRRRGQEARLRCSPMKGHSHVYWYRQLPEEGLKFMVYLQKENIIDESGMPKERFSAEFPKEGPSILRIQQVVRGDSAAYFCASSPDPTGGYGYTFGSGTRLTVV.

The rearrangement joins TRBV5-1 to TRBJ1-1, with 9 bases identical to TRBD1. The CDR3 is 15 amino acids. Germline V gene data show CDR1 as SGHRS and CDR2 as YFSETQ. Trimming took 4 bases from V and 3 from J; bases not matched to a gene: 7. DNA for the CDR3: TGCGCCAGCAGCCCTAGGACAGGGGCGGACACTGAAGCTTTCTTT. Amino acids: CASSPRTGADTEAFF.

The chain links TRBV2 to TRBJ2-7; the match to TRBD1 covers 9 bases. Germline CDR1 and CDR2: SNHLY and FYNNEI. This CDR3 is built from 14 residues. Germline trimming cut 7 bases from V and 2 bases from J; bases unmatched to any gene: 6. This chain's CDR3 is CASTPGTGTYEQYF. The CDR3 coding sequence is TGTGCCAGCACCCCCGGGACAGGGACCTACGAGCAGTACTTC.

Notes on this clone: A read error may produce the germline difference seen at one junction end. The rearrangement joins TRBV7-9 to TRBJ1-2; D uncertain. CDR3 length: 12 residues. Germline V gene lookup returns CDR1 SEHNR and CDR2 FQNEAQ (reference sequence). CDR3 protein: CASSVAFYGYTF. DNA of the CDR3: TGTGCCAGCAGCGTAGCCTTCTATGGCTACACCTTC.

The V call is TRBV12-3 or TRBV12-4, the J call TRBJ2-1; D is unresolved. Trimming cost V 3 bases and J 12 bases, with 12 bases left between them. This CDR3 comprises 12 residues. CDR3 residues: CASSLGSFGQFF. CDR3 nucleotides: TGTGCCAGCAGTTTGGGCTCTTTCGGGCAGTTCTTC.

V gene TRBV10-1 combines with J gene TRBJ1-5, with 8 bases aligning to TRBD1. The CDR3 runs 16 residues. The germline CDR1 and CDR2 sequences are WNHNN and SYGVQD (reference sequence). The V and J ends lost 8 bases and 0 bases, in that order; junction bases with no gene match: 9. The CDR3 sequence: CASPPGQGSSNQPQHF. DNA for the CDR3: TGCGCCAGCCCCCCTGGACAGGGATCTAGCAATCAGCCCCAGCATTTT.

The chain links TRBV6-5 to TRBJ1-2, with D unresolved. Between the trimmed V and J ends, which lost 2 bases and 4 bases, there was a span of 11 bases. The CDR3 runs to 14 residues. Per germline, CDR1 MNHEY and CDR2 SVGAGI. For the CDR3, the DNA is TGTGCCAGCAGTTACACCCGACACGGCTATGGCTACACCTTC. Translating it yields CASSYTRHGYGYTF.

The chain uses TRBV27 and TRBJ1-2; TRBD1 aligns across 9 bases. Germline CDR1 MNHEY, CDR2 SMNVEV (reference sequence). V lost 6 bases to trimming and J lost 2 bases; unmatched junction nucleotides: 4. The length of the CDR3 is 14 residues. The CDR3 is CASSLGTGNYGYTF. The CDR3 bases are TGTGCCAGCAGCCTCGGGACAGGGAACTATGGCTACACCTTC.

The chain recombines TRBV4-2 with TRBJ2-5; TRBD2 agrees at 7 bases. The CDR3 length is 16 residues. V shed 0 bases and J 3 bases; nucleotides not matched to a gene: 7. CDR1 LGHNA and CDR2 YNFKEQ come from the germline V gene. The CDR3 DNA reads as TGTGCCAGCAGCCAAGATCGTTCGGCGGGGGAAGAGACCCAGTACTTC. It yields the protein CASSQDRSAGEETQYF.

The rearrangement joins TRBV7-2 to TRBJ2-7, with D possibly matching TRBD2 (6 bases). Per the germline V gene, CDR1 is SGHTA and CDR2 is FQGNSA. V was clipped by 1 base and J by 0 bases, with 13 bases between them. The CDR3 is 16 residues long. As DNA, the CDR3 is TGTGCCAGCAGCTTAGGGGACTCGACAGCCTCCTACGAGCAGTACTTC. It codes for CASSLGDSTASYEQYF.

The rearrangement links TRBV4-1 to TRBJ1-2; possible D gene TRBD1, 5 bases. Trimming removed 1 base from V and 0 bases from J, with 12 bases in between. Germline V gene data show CDR1 as MGHRA and CDR2 as YSYEKL. This CDR3 comprises 16 residues. The chain's CDR3 is CASSQGDRAPNYGYTF. DNA of the CDR3: TGCGCCAGCAGCCAAGGTGACAGAGCACCTAACTATGGCTACACCTTC.

This clone appeared once. This chain connects TRBV2 to TRBJ1-1; 8 bases map to TRBD1. V lost 5 bases and J lost 4; bases outside the gene matches: 6. Germline-derived CDR1 and CDR2 are SNHLY and FYNNEI. CDR3 length: 14 residues. In DNA, the CDR3 is TGTGCCAGCAGTTTCGGACAGGGAGGCACTGAAGCTTTCTTT. Its protein is CASSFGQGGTEAFF.

The chain has TRBV5-1 and TRBJ2-3; perhaps TRBD2 as D (5 bases). The germline V and J ends were trimmed by 4 bases and 1 base, with 13 bases remaining between them. Germline values: CDR1 SGHRS, CDR2 YFSETQ. The CDR3 consists of 15 residues. The CDR3 nucleotides read TGCGCCAGCAGCGGTCGAGGGCCGGGCACAGATACGCAGTATTTT. Protein: CASSGRGPGTDTQYF.

The chain recombines TRBV7-9 with TRBJ2-5, with a weak D call TRBD1 (6 bases). V gave up 5 bases and J gave up 5 bases, with 15 bases separating them. This CDR3 spans 14 amino acids. Germline V lookup: CDR1 SEHNR, CDR2 FQNEAQ (reference sequence). Here the CDR3 reads CASSILGARETQYF. The CDR3 nucleotides read TGTGCCAGCAGCATCTTGGGGGCGCGGGAGACCCAGTACTTC. Using reference TRBV7-9 and TRBJ2-5 for the parts outside the CDR3, the full variable domain is DTGVSQNPRHKITKRGQNVTFRCDPISEHNRLYWYRQTLGQGPEFLTYFQNEAQLEKSRLLSDRFSAERPKGSFSTLEIQRTEQGDSAMYLCASSILGARETQYFGPGTRLLVL.